Below, one TCR beta chain is given with its context. The antigen is undetermined. Unique molecular identifiers were incorporated when the TCRbeta library was constructed. TCRdb called the PCR reads again in MiXCR, with one record for every CDR3 protein. The profile shows around 960,000 distinct CDR3 sequences, 25% to 30% of them singletons. This CDR3 contains 14 residues. V dropped 4 bases and J dropped 1 base, with 11 bases sitting between them. Per the germline V gene, CDR1 is SQVTM and CDR2 is ANQGSEA. The data were taken from a study of T-cell reconstitution after alpha-beta-depleted transplantation in children. Points from the study as a whole: It was reported that alpha-beta T cells came from several hundred expanded graft clones (about two months after transplant). A year had passed since transplant, and T-cell counts and diversity by then came mostly from newly produced T cells. Some patients' high day-60 TCRbeta diversity was attributed to recipient cells surviving conditioning.

The receptor was isolated from a boy under two years old who had a stem cell transplant for SCID, so the T cells may come from the graft donor. The V and J genes are TRBV29-1 and TRBJ1-3, with a weak D call TRBD1 (5 bases). Sequenced here: PBMCs, mostly from graft donor cells, sampled 360 days after TCRalphabeta/CD19-depleted stem cell transplant. As DNA, the CDR3 is TGCAGCGTTGTGGGGCCAGGGTCTGGAAACACCATATATTTT. Translated, it gives CSVVGPGSGNTIYF.